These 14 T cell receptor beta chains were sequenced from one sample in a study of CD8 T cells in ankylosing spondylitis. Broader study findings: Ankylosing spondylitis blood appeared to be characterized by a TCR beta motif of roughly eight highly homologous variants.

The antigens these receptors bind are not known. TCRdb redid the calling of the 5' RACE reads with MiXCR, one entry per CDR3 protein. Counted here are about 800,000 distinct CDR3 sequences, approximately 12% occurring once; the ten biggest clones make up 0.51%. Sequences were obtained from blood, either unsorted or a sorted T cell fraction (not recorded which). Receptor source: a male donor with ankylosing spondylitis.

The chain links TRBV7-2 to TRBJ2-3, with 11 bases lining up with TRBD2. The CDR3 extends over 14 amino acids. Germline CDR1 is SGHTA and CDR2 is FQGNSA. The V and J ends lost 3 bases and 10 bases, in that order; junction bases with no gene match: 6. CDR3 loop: CASSLWTSGQAQYF. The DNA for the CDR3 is TGTGCCAGCAGCTTGTGGACTAGCGGGCAGGCGCAGTATTTT.

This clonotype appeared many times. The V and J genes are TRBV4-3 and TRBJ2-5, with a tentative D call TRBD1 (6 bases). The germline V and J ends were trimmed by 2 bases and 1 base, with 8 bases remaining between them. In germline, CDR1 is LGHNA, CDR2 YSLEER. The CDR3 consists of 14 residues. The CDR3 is CASSQRTAQETQYF. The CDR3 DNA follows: TGCGCCAGCAGCCAAAGGACAGCCCAAGAGACCCAGTACTTC.

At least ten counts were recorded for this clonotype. The CDR3 region has the DNA TGCAGCGTTAGGGGGGCCACAGATACGCAGTATTTT. Its translation is CSVRGATDTQYF. The chain combines TRBV29-1 with TRBJ2-3; the D call may be TRBD1 or TRBD2 (6 bases each). The CDR3 has 12 residues. The germline V gene has CDR1 SQVTM and CDR2 ANQGSEA. Trimming cost V 5 bases and J 2 bases, with 8 bases left between them.

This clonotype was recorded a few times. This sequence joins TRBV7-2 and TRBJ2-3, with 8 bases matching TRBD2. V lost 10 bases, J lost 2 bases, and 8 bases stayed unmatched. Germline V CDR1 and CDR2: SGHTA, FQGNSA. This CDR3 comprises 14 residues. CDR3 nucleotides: TGTGCCACCTCAGCGGGGGCCTTCACAGATACGCAGTATTTT. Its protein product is CATSAGAFTDTQYF.

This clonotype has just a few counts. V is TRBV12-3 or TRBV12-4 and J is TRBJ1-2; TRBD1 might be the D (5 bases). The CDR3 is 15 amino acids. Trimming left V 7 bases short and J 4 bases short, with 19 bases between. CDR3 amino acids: CASTLGGGGPYGYTF. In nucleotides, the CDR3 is TGTGCCAGCACCCTGGGCGGGGGGGGACCCTATGGCTACACCTTC.

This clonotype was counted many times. The CDR3: CASSPIRGYNEQFF. In DNA, the CDR3 is TGTGCCAGCAGTCCCATCCGAGGGTACAATGAGCAGTTCTTC. V and J are TRBV11-2 and TRBJ2-1; a weak D match, TRBD2 (5 bases). The CDR3 is 14 residues long. The germline V gene encodes CDR1 SGHAT and CDR2 FQNNGV. V lost 6 bases and J 4 bases, leaving 13 bases between the germline ends. The full variable domain, rest sourced from reference TRBV11-2 and TRBJ2-1, is EAGVAQSPRYKIIEKRQSVAFWCNPISGHATLYWYQQILGQGPKLLIQFQNNGVVDDSQLPKDRFSAERLKGVDSTLKIQPAKLEDSAVYLCASSPIRGYNEQFFGPGTRLTVL.

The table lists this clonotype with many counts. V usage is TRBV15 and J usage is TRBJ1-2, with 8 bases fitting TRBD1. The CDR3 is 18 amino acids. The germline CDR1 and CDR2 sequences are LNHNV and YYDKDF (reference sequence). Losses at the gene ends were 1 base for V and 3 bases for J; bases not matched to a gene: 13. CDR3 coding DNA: TGTGCCACCAGCAGAGTAAGCGACAGGGGACCCTATTACTATGGCTACACCTTC. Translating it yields CATSRVSDRGPYYYGYTF.

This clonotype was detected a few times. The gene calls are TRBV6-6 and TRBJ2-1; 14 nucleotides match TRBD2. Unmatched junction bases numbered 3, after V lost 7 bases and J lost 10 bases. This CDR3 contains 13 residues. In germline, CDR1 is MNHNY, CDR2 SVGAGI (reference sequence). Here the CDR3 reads CASNRLAGGEQFF. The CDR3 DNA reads TGTGCCAGCAACAGACTAGCGGGAGGGGAGCAGTTCTTC.

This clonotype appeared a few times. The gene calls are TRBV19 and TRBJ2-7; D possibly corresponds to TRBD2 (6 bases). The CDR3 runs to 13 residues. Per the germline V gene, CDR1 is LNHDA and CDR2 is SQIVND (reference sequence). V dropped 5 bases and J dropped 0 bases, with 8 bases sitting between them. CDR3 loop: CASSLAYSYEQYF. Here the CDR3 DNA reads TGTGCCAGTAGTCTAGCGTACTCCTACGAGCAGTACTTC.

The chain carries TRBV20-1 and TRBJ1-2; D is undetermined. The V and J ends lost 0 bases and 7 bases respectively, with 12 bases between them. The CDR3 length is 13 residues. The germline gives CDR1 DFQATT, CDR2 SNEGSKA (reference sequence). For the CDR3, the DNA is TGCAGTGCTAGAGATCGAGAGCCGGGTGGCTACACCTTC. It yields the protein CSARDREPGGYTF.

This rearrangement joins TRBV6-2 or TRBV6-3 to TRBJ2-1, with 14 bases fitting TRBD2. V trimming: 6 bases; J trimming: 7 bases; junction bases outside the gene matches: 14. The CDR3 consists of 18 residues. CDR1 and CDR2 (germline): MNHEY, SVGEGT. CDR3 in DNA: TGTGCCAGCAGACCGGGACTAGCGGGAGCCTTGAGGAGGAATGAGCAGTTCTTC. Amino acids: CASRPGLAGALRRNEQFF.

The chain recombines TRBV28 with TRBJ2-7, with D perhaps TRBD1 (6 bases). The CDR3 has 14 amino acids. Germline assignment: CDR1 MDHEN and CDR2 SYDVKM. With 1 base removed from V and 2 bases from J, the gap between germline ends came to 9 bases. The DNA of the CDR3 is TGTGCCAGCAGTTTATTAAACAGGGCCTACGAGCAGTACTTC. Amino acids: CASSLLNRAYEQYF.

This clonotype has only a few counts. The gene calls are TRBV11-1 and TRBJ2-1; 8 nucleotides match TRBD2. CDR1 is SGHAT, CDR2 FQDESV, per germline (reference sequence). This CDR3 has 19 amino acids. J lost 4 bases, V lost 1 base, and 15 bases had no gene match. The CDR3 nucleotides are TGTGCCAGCAGCTTAGGTTTACGACTAGCGAGAGGGAGGTACAATGAGCAGTTCTTC. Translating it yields CASSLGLRLARGRYNEQFF.

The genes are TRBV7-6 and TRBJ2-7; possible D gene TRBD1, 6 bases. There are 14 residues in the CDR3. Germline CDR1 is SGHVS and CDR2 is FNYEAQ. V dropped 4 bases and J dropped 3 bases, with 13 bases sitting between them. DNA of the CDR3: TGTGCCAGCAGCTCCCTCACAGGGAACTACGAGCAGTACTTC. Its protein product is CASSSLTGNYEQYF. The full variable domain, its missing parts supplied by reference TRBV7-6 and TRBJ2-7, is GAGVSQSPRYKVTKRGQDVALRCDPISGHVSLYWYRQALGQGPEFLTYFNYEAQQDKSGLPNDRFSAERPEGSISTLTIQRTEQRDSAMYRCASSSLTGNYEQYFGPGTRLTVT.